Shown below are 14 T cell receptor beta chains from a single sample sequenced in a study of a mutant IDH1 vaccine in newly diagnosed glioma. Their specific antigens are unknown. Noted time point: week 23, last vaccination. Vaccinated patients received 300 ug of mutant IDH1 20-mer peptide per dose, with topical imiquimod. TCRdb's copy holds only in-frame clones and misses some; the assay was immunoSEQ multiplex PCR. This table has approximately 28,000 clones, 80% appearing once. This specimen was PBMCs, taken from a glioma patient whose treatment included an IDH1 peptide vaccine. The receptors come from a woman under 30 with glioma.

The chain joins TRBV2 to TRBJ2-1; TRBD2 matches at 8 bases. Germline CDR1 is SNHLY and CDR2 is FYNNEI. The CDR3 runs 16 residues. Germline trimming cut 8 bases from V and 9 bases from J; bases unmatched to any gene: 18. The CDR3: CASGHPGLVGGGEQFF. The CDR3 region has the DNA TGTGCCAGCGGCCATCCGGGACTAGTGGGGGGGGGTGAGCAGTTCTTC.

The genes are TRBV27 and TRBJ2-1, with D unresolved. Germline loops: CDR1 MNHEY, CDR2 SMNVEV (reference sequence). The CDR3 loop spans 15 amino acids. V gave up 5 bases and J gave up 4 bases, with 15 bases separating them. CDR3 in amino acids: CASSPIGRIYNEQFF. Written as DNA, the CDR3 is TGTGCCAGCAGTCCTATAGGGCGGATTTACAATGAGCAGTTCTTC.

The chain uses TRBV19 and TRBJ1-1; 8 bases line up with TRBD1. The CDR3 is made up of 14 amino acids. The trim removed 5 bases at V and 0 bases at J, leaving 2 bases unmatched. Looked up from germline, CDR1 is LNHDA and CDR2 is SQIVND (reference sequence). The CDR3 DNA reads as TGTGCCAGTAGTGCGGGACAGGTGAACACTGAAGCTTTCTTT. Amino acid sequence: CASSAGQVNTEAFF.

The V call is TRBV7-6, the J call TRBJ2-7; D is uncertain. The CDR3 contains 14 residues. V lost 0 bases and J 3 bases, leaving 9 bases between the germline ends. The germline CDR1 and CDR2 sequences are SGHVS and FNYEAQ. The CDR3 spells CASSLAGIDYEQYF. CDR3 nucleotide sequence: TGTGCCAGCAGCTTAGCGGGCATCGACTACGAGCAGTACTTC.

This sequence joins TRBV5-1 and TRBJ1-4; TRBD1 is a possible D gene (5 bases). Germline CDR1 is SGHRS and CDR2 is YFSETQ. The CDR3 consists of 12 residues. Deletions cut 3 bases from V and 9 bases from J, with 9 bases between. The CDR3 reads CASSWGDQKLFF. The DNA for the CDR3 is TGCGCCAGCAGCTGGGGGGACCAAAAACTGTTTTTT. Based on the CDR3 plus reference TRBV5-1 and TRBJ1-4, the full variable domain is KAGVTQTPRYLIKTRGQQVTLSCSPISGHRSVSWYQQTPGQGLQFLFEYFSETQRNKGNFPGRFSGRQFSNSRSEMNVSTLELGDSALYLCASSWGDQKLFFGSGTQLSVL.

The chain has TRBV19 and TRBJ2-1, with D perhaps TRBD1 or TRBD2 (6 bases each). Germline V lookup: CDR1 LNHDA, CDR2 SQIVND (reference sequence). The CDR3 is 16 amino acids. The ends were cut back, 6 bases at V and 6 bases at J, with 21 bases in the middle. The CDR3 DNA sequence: TGTGCCAGTAGCTGGGCGCGGGACACGATGGGCAATGAGCAGTTCTTC. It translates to CASSWARDTMGNEQFF.

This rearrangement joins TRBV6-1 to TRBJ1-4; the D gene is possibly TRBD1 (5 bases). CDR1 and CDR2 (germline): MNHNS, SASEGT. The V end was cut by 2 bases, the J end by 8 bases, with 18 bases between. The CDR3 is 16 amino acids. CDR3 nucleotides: TGTGCCAGCAGTGAATCAAGCGGGACCCCTCGAGAAAAACTGTTTTTT. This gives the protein CASSESSGTPREKLFF.

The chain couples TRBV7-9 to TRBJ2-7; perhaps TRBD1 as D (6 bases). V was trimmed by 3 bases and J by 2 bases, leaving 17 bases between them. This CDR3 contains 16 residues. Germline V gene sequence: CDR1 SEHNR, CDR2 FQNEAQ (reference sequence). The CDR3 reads CASSFIFRDKPYEQYF. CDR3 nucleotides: TGTGCCAGCAGCTTTATTTTCCGGGACAAACCCTACGAGCAGTACTTC.

CDR3 DNA: TGTGCCAGCAGTTTTAATCAGGGCTCCGTTTTGGCGAGAGAGCAGTACTTC. This gives the protein CASSFNQGSVLAREQYF. The chain employs TRBV27 and TRBJ2-7, with D possibly matching TRBD1 (5 bases). Trimming pared 3 bases from V and 7 bases from J, leaving 25 bases between. CDR3 size: 17 residues. The germline CDR1 and CDR2 sequences are MNHEY and SMNVEV (reference sequence).

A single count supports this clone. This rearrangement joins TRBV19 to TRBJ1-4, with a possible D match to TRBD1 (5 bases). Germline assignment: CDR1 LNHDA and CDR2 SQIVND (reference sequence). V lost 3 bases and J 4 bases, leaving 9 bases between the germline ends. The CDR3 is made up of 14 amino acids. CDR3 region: CASSMVGHNEKLFF. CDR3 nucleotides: TGTGCCAGTAGTATGGTAGGACATAATGAAAAACTGTTTTTT.

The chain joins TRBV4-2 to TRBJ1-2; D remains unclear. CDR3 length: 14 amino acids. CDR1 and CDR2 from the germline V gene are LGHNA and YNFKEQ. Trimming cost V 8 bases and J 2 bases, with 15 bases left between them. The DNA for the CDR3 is TGTGCCAGCTCCACCGCAGACACGAACTATGGCTACACCTTC. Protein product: CASSTADTNYGYTF.

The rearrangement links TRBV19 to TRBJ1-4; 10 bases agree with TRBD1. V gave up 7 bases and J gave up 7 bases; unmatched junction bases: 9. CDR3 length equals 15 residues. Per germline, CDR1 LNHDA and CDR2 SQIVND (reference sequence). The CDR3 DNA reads TGTGCCAGTAAGACGACAGGGGGCCTAGCTGAAAAACTGTTTTTT. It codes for CASKTTGGLAEKLFF.

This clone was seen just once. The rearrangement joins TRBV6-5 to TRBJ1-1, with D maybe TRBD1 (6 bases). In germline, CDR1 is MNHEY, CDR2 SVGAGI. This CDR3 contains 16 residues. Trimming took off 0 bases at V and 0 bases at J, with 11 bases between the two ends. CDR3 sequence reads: CASSYSRTAMNTEAFF. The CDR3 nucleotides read TGTGCCAGCAGTTACTCGCGGACAGCCATGAACACTGAAGCTTTCTTT.

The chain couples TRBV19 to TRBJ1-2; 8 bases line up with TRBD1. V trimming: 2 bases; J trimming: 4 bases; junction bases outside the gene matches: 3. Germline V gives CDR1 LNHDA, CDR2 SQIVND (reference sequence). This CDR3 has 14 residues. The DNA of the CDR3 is TGTGCCAGTAGTATACGGACAGGGCCCTATGGCTACACCTTC. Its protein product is CASSIRTGPYGYTF.